This passage covers 5 T cell receptor beta chains from one sample sequenced in a study of blood T cell repertoires in COVID-19. Clones were sequenced by immunoSEQ multiplex PCR, and TCRdb holds only the in-frame ones, with some missing. Of about 120,000 clones in the sample, around three quarters were seen once. Sequencing was performed on peripheral blood. Receptor source: a woman aged 80 or older with acute or convalescent COVID-19.

The chain carries TRBV7-2 and TRBJ1-2; a possible D gene is TRBD1 (5 bases). From germline, CDR1 is SGHTA and CDR2 FQGNSA. CDR3 length: 13 residues. V dropped 5 bases and J dropped 7 bases, with 14 bases sitting between them. CDR3 sequence: CASSDDRPGGYTF. CDR3 nucleotide sequence: TGTGCCAGCAGCGACGACAGACCCGGTGGCTACACCTTC. The full variable domain, with the rest looked up from reference TRBV7-2 and TRBJ1-2, is GAGVSQSPSNKVTEKGKDVELRCDPISGHTALYWYRQSLGQGLEFLIYFQGNSAPDKSGLPSDRFSAERTGGSVSTLTIQRTQQEDSAVYLCASSDDRPGGYTFGSGTRLTVV.

J is TRBJ2-3 and V is TRBV5-6, with TRBD1 identical over 9 bases. The junction had 8 bases not matched to a gene; V was cut back by 0 bases and J by 6 bases. Germline CDR1 is SGHDT and CDR2 is YYEEEE. This CDR3 spans 16 amino acids. The DNA of the CDR3 is TGTGCCAGCAGCTTGGGTGGGACAGGGATTTTCGATACGCAGTATTTT. Amino acid sequence: CASSLGGTGIFDTQYF.

The gene calls are TRBV7-8 and TRBJ2-7; possibly TRBD2 for D (6 bases). CDR3 length: 14 residues. Germline V gene sequence: CDR1 SGHVS, CDR2 FQNEAQ. V gave up 1 base and J gave up 3 bases, with 10 bases separating them. CDR3 protein: CASSLELGGYEQYF. The CDR3 region has the DNA TGTGCCAGCAGCTTAGAGCTGGGGGGCTACGAGCAGTACTTC.

This clone was recorded a few times. The chain uses TRBV7-9 and TRBJ1-5; tentatively, D is TRBD1 (6 bases). Deletions cut 6 bases from V and 4 bases from J, with 13 bases between. The germline V gene has CDR1 SEHNR and CDR2 FQNEAQ (reference sequence). This CDR3 is built from 14 residues. Here the CDR3 DNA reads TGTGCCAGCAGTGTGGACAGTCGGAATCAGCCCCAGCATTTT. It encodes CASSVDSRNQPQHF.

The count of this clone is one. The chain uses TRBV2 and TRBJ1-1, with TRBD1 as a possible D gene (5 bases). V gave up 2 bases and J gave up 1 base, with 11 bases separating them. The CDR3 is 15 residues long. CDR1 and CDR2 from the germline V gene are SNHLY and FYNNEI. In DNA, the CDR3 is TGTGCCAGCAGTGAAAGGGGAACGAGGAACACTGAAGCTTTCTTT. It encodes CASSERGTRNTEAFF.